The 3 T cell receptor beta chains below all came from one sample that was sequenced in a study of cytomegalovirus exposure and HLA in healthy donors. Clones were read by immunoSEQ multiplex PCR, and TCRdb kept only the in-frame ones, dropping some. The data show around 98,000 clones, approximately 88% seen once. Sequencing was done on a sample of PBMCs. The receptor set was obtained from a woman in her thirties in good health and CMV-seronegative.

The rearrangement uses TRBV9 and TRBJ2-2, with TRBD1 matching 9 bases. With 5 bases clipped from V and 6 bases from J, the junction kept 8 bases outside the gene matches. There are 15 residues in the CDR3. Germline V gene sequence: CDR1 SGDLS, CDR2 YYNGEE. The CDR3, as DNA: TGTGCCAGCAGGGGACAGGGAAGATCTTCCGGGGAGCTGTTTTTT. Protein: CASRGQGRSSGELFF.

CDR3 region: CASSLSGQFNEQFF. The CDR3 bases are TGTGCCAGCAGTTTATCGGGACAGTTCAATGAGCAGTTCTTC. V usage is TRBV27 and J usage is TRBJ2-1; 7 nucleotides align to TRBD1. Germline CDR1 and CDR2: MNHEY and SMNVEV (reference sequence). The CDR3 contains 14 residues. Trimming removed 0 bases from V and 6 bases from J; junction bases left unmatched: 2.

The chain links TRBV2 to TRBJ1-1; weak D call: TRBD1 (5 bases). The V gene's germline CDR1 is SNHLY and CDR2 FYNNEI. V was pared by 6 bases and J by 4 bases, with 15 bases between. The CDR3 extends over 14 amino acids. CDR3 nucleotides: TGTGCCAGCAGGGCGGGGCGGGGTGGCACTGAAGCTTTCTTT. Residues: CASRAGRGGTEAFF.